This TCR beta chain is from a study of response to subunit inactivated influenza vaccine. Study findings and constraints: Researchers suggested that each seasonal influenza vaccination recruits few new T cells.

The CDR3 spans 15 residues. The V and J ends lost 1 base and 2 bases respectively, with 14 bases between them. The germline gives CDR1 GTSNPN, CDR2 SVGIG (reference sequence). TCRdb re-analysed the RT-PCR reads in MiXCR, keeping a single row per CDR3 protein. The sample records about 180,000 distinct CDR3 sequences, about 10% being singletons. This clonotype showed up many times. Its antigen remains unknown. The receptor's source is a man between 50 and 69 years old who received an inactivated influenza vaccine. The material was CD8+ T cells sorted from PBMCs, obtained less than 30 months after vaccination. The chain uses TRBV30 and TRBJ1-1, with D perhaps TRBD1 (6 bases). The CDR3: CAWSGVGHPNTEAFF. The DNA of the CDR3 is TGTGCCTGGAGTGGGGTGGGACACCCCAACACTGAAGCTTTCTTT.